The rows below give T cell receptor beta chains drawn from one sample of a study of identical twins. TCRdb re-called the 5' RACE reads through MiXCR, storing one row per CDR3 protein. The sample consists of hundreds of thousands of distinct CDR3 sequences, about 18% of them appearing once. A further study also used this sample, focusing on T cells expressing NK-cell markers.

Material: PBMCs. The receptors come from a woman aged 18-35 years in good health. CDR3s include the opening cysteine and the closing phenylalanine or tryptophan. A D gene is named only where the DNA matches it firmly. Rows may omit the clone size; those that give it use once, few, many or a size class.

cdr3_aa | cdr3_nt | j_call | d_call | v_call | clone_size
CASSALSGGSYEQYF | TGTGCCAGCAGTGCCCTAAGCGGGGGCTCCTACGAGCAGTACTTC | TRBJ2-7 | TRBD2 | TRBV25-1 | few
CASSSTDQETEAFF | TGTGCCAGCAGTTCCACAGACCAGGAAACTGAAGCTTTCTTT | TRBJ1-1 | NA | TRBV12-3/TRBV12-4 | few
CASSYTSGGARETQYF | TGTGCCAGCAGTTACACTAGCGGGGGGGCAAGGGAGACCCAGTACTTC | TRBJ2-5 | TRBD2 | TRBV6-5 | many
CASSPLLAGEVGEQFF | TGCGCCAGCAGCCCCCTTCTAGCGGGAGAGGTCGGGGAGCAGTTCTTC | TRBJ2-1 | TRBD2 | TRBV4-3 | NA
CASSQGTPNTGELFF | TGTGCCAGCAGCCAAGGAACTCCCAACACCGGGGAGCTGTTTTTT | TRBJ2-2 | NA | TRBV4-2 | many
CASSPADENTGELFF | TGTGCCAGCAGCCCCGCGGATGAGAACACCGGGGAGCTGTTTTTT | TRBJ2-2 | NA | TRBV12-3/TRBV12-4 | once
CASSQREGRYEQFF | TGTGCCAGCAGTCAACGGGAGGGCCGGTATGAGCAGTTCTTC | TRBJ2-1 | TRBD2 | TRBV6-1 | NA
CSARAGTGGYTF | TGCAGTGCCCGAGCGGGAACTGGGGGCTACACCTTC | TRBJ1-2 | NA | TRBV20-1 | few
CASSFLAGARDEQFF | TGTGCCAGCAGCTTTCTAGCGGGAGCTCGCGATGAGCAGTTCTTC | TRBJ2-1 | TRBD2 | TRBV11-2 | NA
CASSGTGFHQPQHF | TGTGCCAGCAGTGGAACAGGGTTCCATCAGCCCCAGCATTTT | TRBJ1-5 | NA | TRBV25-1 | NA
CASGNKETQYF | TGCGCCAGCGGGAACAAAGAGACCCAGTACTTC | TRBJ2-5 | NA | TRBV10-2 | few
CASSIDRTGGQYF | TGTGCCAGTAGTATAGATCGGACCGGGGGGCAGTACTTC | TRBJ2-7 | NA | TRBV19 | NA